This TCR beta chain was identified during a study of chemoradiotherapy in HPV16-positive cancers. The CDR3 runs 14 residues. Trimming removed 5 bases at V and 2 bases at J, with 11 bases between. The germline V gene has CDR1 SGHTA and CDR2 FQGNSA. Some clones are missing from TCRdb's copy, which holds only in-frame ones; the method was immunoSEQ multiplex PCR. The sample lists approximately 12,000 clones; around 76% were seen once. This chain joins TRBV7-2 and TRBJ2-3; D not resolved. This material was acquired from a patient who underwent chemoradiotherapy. The receptor was isolated from a human donor with HPV-associated anogenital cancer. In DNA form, the CDR3 reads TGTGCCAGCAGCCCAGTAGGTTTCACAGATACGCAGTATTTT. Translating it yields CASSPVGFTDTQYF. Full variable domain (missing parts from reference TRBV7-2 and TRBJ2-3): GAGVSQSPSNKVTEKGKDVELRCDPISGHTALYWYRQSLGQGLEFLIYFQGNSAPDKSGLPSDRFSAERTGGSVSTLTIQRTQQEDSAVYLCASSPVGFTDTQYFGPGTRLTVL.